Listed here are 6 T cell receptor beta chains from one sample, sequenced in a study of regulatory T cells in long-lasting Graves disease. Time point defined: newly diagnosed GD, antithyroid drugs for less than 3 months. PBMCs provided the RNA from which the TCR library was made. Library construction for TCR beta used iRepertoire HTBI primers and Arm-PCR of CDR3 regions. TCRdb re-called the multiplex PCR reads with MiXCR, one entry per CDR3 protein. Among roughly 380,000 distinct CDR3 sequences listed, around 15% were seen once. The specimen was peripheral blood mononuclear cells (PBMCs), collected at new diagnosis, from a patient treated with antithyroid drugs. The origin of the receptors is a female donor with Graves disease.

This sequence joins TRBV19 and TRBJ2-3; D perhaps matches TRBD1 (6 bases). The CDR3 covers 15 residues. V was clipped by 5 bases and J by 4 bases, with 16 bases between them. Looked up from germline, CDR1 is LNHDA and CDR2 is SQIVND (reference sequence). The CDR3 region has the DNA TGTGCCAGTAGTCCAGTGGGGGCAAGCTCAGATACGCAGTATTTT. Protein: CASSPVGASSDTQYF.

The CDR3 loop reads CASSHEQGLAGEDTQYF. The DNA for the CDR3 is TGCGCCAGCAGCCACGAACAGGGGCTAGCGGGGGAAGATACGCAGTATTTT. The chain uses TRBV4-1 and TRBJ2-3, with 10 bases identical to TRBD2. The CDR3 runs to 17 residues. Looked up from germline, CDR1 is MGHRA and CDR2 is YSYEKL. V lost 3 bases, J lost 5 bases, and 11 bases stayed unmatched.

The chain couples TRBV20-1 to TRBJ1-1; D gene uncertain. Trimming pared 1 base from V and 0 bases from J, leaving 9 bases between. Germline V lookup: CDR1 DFQATT, CDR2 SNEGSKA (reference sequence). The length of the CDR3 is 14 residues. As DNA, the CDR3 is TGCAGTGCTAGAGCCGCCGACATGAACACTGAAGCTTTCTTT. It translates to CSARAADMNTEAFF.

The sample holds many counts of this clonotype. The V call is TRBV11-2, the J call TRBJ2-3, with TRBD2 matching 9 bases. Losses at the gene ends were 1 base for V and 3 bases for J; bases not matched to a gene: 2. Per the germline V gene, CDR1 is SGHAT and CDR2 is FQNNGV. The CDR3 runs 15 residues. CDR3 loop: CASSLVTSGTDTQYF. The DNA for the CDR3 is TGTGCCAGCAGCTTAGTGACTAGCGGAACAGATACGCAGTATTTT.

The chain recombines TRBV15 with TRBJ1-5; 11 positions match TRBD1. CDR1 is LNHNV, CDR2 YYDKDF, per germline (reference sequence). The CDR3 length is 16 residues. Trimming took 4 bases from V and 4 from J; bases not matched to a gene: 6. For the CDR3, the DNA is TGTGCCACCAGCAAACGGACAGGGGGCTCGAATCAGCCCCAGCATTTT. It yields the protein CATSKRTGGSNQPQHF.

This clonotype has more than one count but fewer than ten. The V gene is TRBV24-1, the J gene TRBJ1-5; 7 positions agree with TRBD1. This CDR3 is built from 17 residues. V shed 1 base and J 4 bases; nucleotides not matched to a gene: 9. Germline-derived CDR1 and CDR2 are KGHDR and SFDVKD. CDR3: CATSDFGSGQPNQPQHF. CDR3 nucleotides: TGTGCCACCAGTGATTTTGGGTCGGGACAGCCGAATCAGCCCCAGCATTTT.